This is a list of T cell receptor beta chains from one sample in a study of tumor and adjacent non-tumor tissue in lung cancer. TCRdb reprocessed the multiplex PCR reads with MiXCR, giving one entry per CDR3 protein. The sample shows over 60,000 distinct CDR3 sequences, over 75% of them seen only once. The specimen sequenced was lung tumor tissue. These receptors all stem from a woman aged 50 to 60 with non-small cell lung cancer. CDR3s leave out the opening cysteine and the closing phenylalanine or tryptophan. Size values are once, few and many counts, or a class for expanded clones, and some rows have none.

size: NA; V: TRBV5-1; J: TRBJ2-2; CDR3: ASSFVYGGPTGELF
size: NA; V: TRBV6-2/TRBV6-3; J: TRBJ1-5; CDR3: ASSLEGPWQSQH
size: NA; V: TRBV4-1; J: TRBJ1-1; CDR3: ACSQDLYRGNSEAF
size: once; V: TRBV5-1; J: TRBJ2-2; CDR3: ASSSAIEPSRELF
size: NA; V: TRBV7-8; J: TRBJ1-2; CDR3: ASSFGGGYGYT
size: NA; V: TRBV4-3; J: TRBJ1-5; CDR3: ASIQEIGAGGSNEPQH
size: NA; V: TRBV5-4; J: TRBJ2-3; CDR3: AISLKTPGTQY
size: NA; V: TRBV29-1; J: TRBJ2-3; CDR3: SVDRDSIDTQY
size: NA; V: TRBV20-1; J: TRBJ2-3; CDR3: NARVGLAGAVTDTQY
size: NA; V: TRBV20-1; J: TRBJ2-5; CDR3: SARMDSRDTQY
size: once; V: TRBV6-5; J: TRBJ2-1; CDR3: ASRIRTSWSGEHF